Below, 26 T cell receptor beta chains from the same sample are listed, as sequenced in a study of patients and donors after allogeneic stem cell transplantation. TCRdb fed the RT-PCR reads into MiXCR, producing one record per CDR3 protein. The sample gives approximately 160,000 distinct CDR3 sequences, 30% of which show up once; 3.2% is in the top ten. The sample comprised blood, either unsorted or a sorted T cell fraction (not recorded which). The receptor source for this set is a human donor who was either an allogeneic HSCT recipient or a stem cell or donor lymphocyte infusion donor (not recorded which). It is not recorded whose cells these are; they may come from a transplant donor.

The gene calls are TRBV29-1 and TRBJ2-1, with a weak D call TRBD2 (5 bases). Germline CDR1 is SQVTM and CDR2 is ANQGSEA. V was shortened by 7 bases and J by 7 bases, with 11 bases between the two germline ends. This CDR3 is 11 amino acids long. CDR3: CSALVRNEQFF. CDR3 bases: TGCAGCGCACTAGTAAGGAATGAGCAGTTCTTC.

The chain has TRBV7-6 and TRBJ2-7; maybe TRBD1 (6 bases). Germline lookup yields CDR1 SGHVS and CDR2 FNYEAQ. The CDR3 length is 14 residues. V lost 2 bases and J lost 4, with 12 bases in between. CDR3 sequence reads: CASSLTGQGYEQYF. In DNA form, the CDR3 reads TGTGCCAGCAGCTTAACAGGGCAGGGTTACGAGCAGTACTTC. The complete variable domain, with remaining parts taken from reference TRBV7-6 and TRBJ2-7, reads GAGVSQSPRYKVTKRGQDVALRCDPISGHVSLYWYRQALGQGPEFLTYFNYEAQQDKSGLPNDRFSAERPEGSISTLTIQRTEQRDSAMYRCASSLTGQGYEQYFGPGTRLTVT.

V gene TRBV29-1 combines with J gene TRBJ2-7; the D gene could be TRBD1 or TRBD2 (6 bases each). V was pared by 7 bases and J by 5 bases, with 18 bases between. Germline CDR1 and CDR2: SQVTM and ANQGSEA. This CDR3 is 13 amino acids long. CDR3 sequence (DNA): TGCAGCGCCCTAACCGGTAGGGGGGACGAGCAGTACTTC. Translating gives CSALTGRGDEQYF.

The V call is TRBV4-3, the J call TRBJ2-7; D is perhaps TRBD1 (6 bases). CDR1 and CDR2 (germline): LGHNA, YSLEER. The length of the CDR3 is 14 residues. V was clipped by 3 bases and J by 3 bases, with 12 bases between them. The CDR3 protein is CASSQTQGNYEQYF. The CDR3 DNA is TGCGCCAGCAGCCAGACTCAGGGGAACTACGAGCAGTACTTC.

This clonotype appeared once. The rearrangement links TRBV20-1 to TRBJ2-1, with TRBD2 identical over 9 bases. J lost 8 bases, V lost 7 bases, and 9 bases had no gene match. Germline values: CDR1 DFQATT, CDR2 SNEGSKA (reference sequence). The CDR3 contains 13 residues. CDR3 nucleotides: TGCAGTGGCCTCCCTAGCGGGACATATGAGCAGTTCTTC. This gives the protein CSGLPSGTYEQFF.

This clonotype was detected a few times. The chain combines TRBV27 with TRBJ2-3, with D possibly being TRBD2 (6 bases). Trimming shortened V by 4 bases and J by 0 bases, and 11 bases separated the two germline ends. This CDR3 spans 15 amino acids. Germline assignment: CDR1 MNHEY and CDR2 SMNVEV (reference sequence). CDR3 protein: CASSSLAASTDTQYF. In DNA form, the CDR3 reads TGTGCCAGCAGTTCTTTAGCGGCTAGCACAGATACGCAGTATTTT.

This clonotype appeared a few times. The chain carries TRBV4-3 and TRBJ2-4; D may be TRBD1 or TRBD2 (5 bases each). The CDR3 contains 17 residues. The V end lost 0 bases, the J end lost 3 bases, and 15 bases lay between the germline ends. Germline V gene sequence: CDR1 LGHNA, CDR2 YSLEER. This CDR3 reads CASSQDRSGTHKNIQYF. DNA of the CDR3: TGCGCCAGCAGCCAAGATCGGTCCGGGACCCACAAAAACATTCAGTACTTC.

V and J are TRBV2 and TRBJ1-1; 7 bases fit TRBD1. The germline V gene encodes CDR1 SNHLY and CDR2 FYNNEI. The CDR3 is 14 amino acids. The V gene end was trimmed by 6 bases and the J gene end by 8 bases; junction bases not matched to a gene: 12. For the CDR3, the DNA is TGTGCCAGCAGGCCGGGACAGCTTACGGCGGAAGCTTTCTTT. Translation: CASRPGQLTAEAFF.

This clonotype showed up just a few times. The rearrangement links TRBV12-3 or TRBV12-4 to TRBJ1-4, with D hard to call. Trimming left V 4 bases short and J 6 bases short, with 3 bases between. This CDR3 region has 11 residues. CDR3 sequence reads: CASSWDEKLFF. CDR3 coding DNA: TGTGCCAGCAGTTGGGATGAAAAACTGTTTTTT.

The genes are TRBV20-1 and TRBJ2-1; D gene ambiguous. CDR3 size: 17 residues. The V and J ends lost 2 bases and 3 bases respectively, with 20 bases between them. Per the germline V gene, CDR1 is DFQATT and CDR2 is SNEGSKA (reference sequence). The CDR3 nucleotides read TGCAGTGCTAGAACCCCTCTTCGTGCGGTCCTCTACAATGAGCAGTTCTTC. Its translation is CSARTPLRAVLYNEQFF.

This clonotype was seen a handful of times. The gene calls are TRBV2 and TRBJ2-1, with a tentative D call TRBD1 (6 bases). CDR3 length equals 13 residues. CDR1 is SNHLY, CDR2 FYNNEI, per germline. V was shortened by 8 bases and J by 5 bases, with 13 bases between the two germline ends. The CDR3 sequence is CASRPGTNNEQFF. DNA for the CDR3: TGTGCCAGCCGACCGGGGACAAACAATGAGCAGTTCTTC.

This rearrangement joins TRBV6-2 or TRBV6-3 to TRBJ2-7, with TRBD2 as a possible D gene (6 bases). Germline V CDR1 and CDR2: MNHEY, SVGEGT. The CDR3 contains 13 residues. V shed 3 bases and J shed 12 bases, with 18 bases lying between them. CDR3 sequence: CASSYRRLDYRYF. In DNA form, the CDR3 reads TGTGCCAGCAGTTATCGGCGTTTGGACTATCGGTACTTC.

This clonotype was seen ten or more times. CDR3 region: CASSEVTGNYGYTF. The CDR3 nucleotides are TGTGCCAGCAGCGAAGTGACAGGGAACTATGGCTACACCTTC. The chain has TRBV27 and TRBJ1-2, with TRBD1 matching 7 bases. The V gene's germline CDR1 is MNHEY and CDR2 SMNVEV (reference sequence). There are 14 residues in the CDR3. The J segment lost 2 bases and the V segment lost 6 bases, leaving 6 bases of the junction unmatched.

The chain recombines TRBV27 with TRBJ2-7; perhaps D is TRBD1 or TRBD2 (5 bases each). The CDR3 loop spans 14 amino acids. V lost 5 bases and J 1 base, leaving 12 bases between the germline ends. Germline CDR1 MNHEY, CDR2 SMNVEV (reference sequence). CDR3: CASSRLGVSYEQYF. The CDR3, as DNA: TGTGCCAGCAGTAGGCTGGGGGTTTCCTACGAGCAGTACTTC.

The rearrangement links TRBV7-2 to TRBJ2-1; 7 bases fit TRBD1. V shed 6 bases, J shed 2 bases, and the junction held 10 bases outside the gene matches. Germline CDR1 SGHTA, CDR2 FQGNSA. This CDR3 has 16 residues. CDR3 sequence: CASRLRQGVAYNEQFF. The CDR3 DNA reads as TGTGCCAGCAGGCTACGACAGGGCGTTGCCTACAATGAGCAGTTCTTC. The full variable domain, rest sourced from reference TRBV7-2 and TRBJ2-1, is GAGVSQSPSNKVTEKGKDVELRCDPISGHTALYWYRQSLGQGLEFLIYFQGNSAPDKSGLPSDRFSAERTGGSVSTLTIQRTQQEDSAVYLCASRLRQGVAYNEQFFGPGTRLTVL.

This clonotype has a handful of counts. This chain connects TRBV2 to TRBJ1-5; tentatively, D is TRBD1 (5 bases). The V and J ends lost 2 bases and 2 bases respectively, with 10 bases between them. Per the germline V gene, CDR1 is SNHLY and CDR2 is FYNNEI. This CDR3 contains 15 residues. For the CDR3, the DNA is TGTGCCAGCAGTGAAAGGGGCCCTGGCAATCAGCCCCAGCATTTT. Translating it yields CASSERGPGNQPQHF. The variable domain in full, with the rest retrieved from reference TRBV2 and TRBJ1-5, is EPEVTQTPSHQVTQMGQEVILRCVPISNHLYFYWYRQILGQKVEFLVSFYNNEISEKSEIFDDQFSVERPDGSNFTLKIRSTKLEDSAMYFCASSERGPGNQPQHFGDGTRLSIL.

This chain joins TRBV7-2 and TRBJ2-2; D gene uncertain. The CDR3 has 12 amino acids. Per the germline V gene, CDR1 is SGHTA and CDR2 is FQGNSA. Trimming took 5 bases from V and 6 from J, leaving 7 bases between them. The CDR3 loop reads CASSRFSGELFF. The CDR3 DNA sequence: TGTGCCAGCAGCCGATTTTCCGGGGAGCTGTTTTTT.

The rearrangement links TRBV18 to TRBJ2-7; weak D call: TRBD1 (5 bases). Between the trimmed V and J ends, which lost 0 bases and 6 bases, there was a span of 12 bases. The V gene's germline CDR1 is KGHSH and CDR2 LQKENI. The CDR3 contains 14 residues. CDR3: CASSPPPQTGEQYF. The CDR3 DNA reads TGTGCCAGCTCACCACCGCCTCAAACAGGCGAGCAGTACTTC.

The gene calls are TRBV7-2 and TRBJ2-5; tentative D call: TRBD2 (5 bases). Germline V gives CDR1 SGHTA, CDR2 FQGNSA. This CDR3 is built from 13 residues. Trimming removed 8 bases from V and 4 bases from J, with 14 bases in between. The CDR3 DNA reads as TGTGCCAGCGTTCGAGGGAACCTAGAGACCCAGTACTTC. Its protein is CASVRGNLETQYF.

The CDR3 DNA reads as TGTGCCAGCAGCCCCCCCCGTTGGACAGCCGATTCACCCCTCCACTTT. Encoded protein: CASSPPRWTADSPLHF. The chain couples TRBV9 to TRBJ1-6, with D perhaps TRBD1 (6 bases). CDR1 is SGDLS, CDR2 YYNGEE, per germline. This CDR3 region has 16 residues. V dropped 4 bases and J dropped 8 bases, with 19 bases sitting between them.

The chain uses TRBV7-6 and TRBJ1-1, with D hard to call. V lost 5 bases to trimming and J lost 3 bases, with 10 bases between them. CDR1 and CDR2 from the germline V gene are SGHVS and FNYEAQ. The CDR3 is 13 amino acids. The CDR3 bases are TGTGCCAGCAGCCCACGACCTGACACTGAAGCTTTCTTT. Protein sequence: CASSPRPDTEAFF.

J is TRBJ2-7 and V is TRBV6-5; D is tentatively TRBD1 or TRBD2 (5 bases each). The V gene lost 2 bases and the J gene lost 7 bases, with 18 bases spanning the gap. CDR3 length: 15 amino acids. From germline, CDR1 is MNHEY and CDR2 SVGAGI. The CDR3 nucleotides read TGTGCCAGCAGTTACCGGGACGGCCCGAGGTGGGAGCAGTACTTC. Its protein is CASSYRDGPRWEQYF.

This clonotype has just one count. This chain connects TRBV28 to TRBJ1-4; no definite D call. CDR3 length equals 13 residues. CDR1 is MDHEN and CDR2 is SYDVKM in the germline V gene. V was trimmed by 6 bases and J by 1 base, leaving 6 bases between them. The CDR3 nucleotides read TGTGCCAGCAGGCCCCTAACTAATGAAAAACTGTTTTTT. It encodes CASRPLTNEKLFF.

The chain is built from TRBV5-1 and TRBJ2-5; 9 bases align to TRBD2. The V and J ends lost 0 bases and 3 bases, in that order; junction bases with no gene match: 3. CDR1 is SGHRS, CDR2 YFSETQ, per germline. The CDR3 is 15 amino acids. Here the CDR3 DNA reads TGCGCCAGCAGCTTGGACCTAGCGGGGAAAGAGACCCAGTACTTC. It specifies CASSLDLAGKETQYF.

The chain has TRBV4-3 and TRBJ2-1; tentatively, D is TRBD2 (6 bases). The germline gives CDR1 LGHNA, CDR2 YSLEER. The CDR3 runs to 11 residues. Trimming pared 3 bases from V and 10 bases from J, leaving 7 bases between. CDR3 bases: TGCGCCAGCAGCCAGGGACTCGAGCAGTTCTTC. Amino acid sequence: CASSQGLEQFF.

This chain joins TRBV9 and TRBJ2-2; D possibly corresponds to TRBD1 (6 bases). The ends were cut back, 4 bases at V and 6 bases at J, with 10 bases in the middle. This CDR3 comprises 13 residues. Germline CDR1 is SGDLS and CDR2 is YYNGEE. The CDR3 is CASSPHRAGELFF. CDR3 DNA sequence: TGTGCCAGCAGCCCCCACAGGGCCGGGGAGCTGTTTTTT.